This paragraph reports one T cell receptor beta chain. What it recognizes is unknown. The data were obtained in a study of cytomegalovirus exposure and HLA in healthy donors. In the study overall: Of 300 to 450 genotyped donors, 81% clustered with self-reported Caucasian donors.

V lost 4 bases to trimming and J lost 4 bases, with 10 bases between them. Germline V gene data show CDR1 as GTSNPN and CDR2 as SVGIG (reference sequence). The CDR3 extends over 13 amino acids. The study ran its PCR with 60 Vbeta and 13 Jbeta primers. Sequencing was performed with immunoSEQ multiplex PCR; in TCRdb, only in-frame clones are kept and a portion is missing. This sample has around 140,000 clones, with 85% to 90% found just once. Whole-study findings and limits: A previous analysis found most TCR beta V segments productive roughly 90% or roughly 30% of the time. There was a cluster of highly shared sequence variants that was likely a sequencing artifact.

The gene calls are TRBV30 and TRBJ1-4; no clear D. This TCR was sampled from a woman in her 30s in good health and CMV-seronegative. The specimen was PBMCs. The CDR3: CAWIGGDNEKLFF. The CDR3 DNA reads TGTGCCTGGATAGGAGGTGATAATGAAAAACTGTTTTTT.